These 23 T cell receptor beta chains were sequenced from one sample in a study of shared clonotypes between healthy human individuals (TCRdb year 2020). CD8 naive samples consisted of CD45RO-negative cells that were positively selected for CCR7, yielding a CD45RA+CCR7+ population without TemRA cells. Libraries were made using the immunoSEQ multiplex PCR assay. Imported from immuneACCESS, the table was reduced by TCRdb to in-frame sequences with V and J called. These copies leave out some clones; in studies compared against another copy, an unresolved V gene accounts for under half, and the cause of the remainder is not known. This sample comprises around 2,000,000 clones, approximately 94% of them detected only once. Less than 1.5% of the sample is held by the ten biggest clonotypes. The sequenced sample was naive CD8+ T cells sorted from blood. The cell subset or site label, as the study defines it: CD45RA+CCR7+. These receptors came from a man aged 18 to 29 in good health.

Remarks on this clone: The same CDR3 is also encoded by other DNA sequences in this sample. The chain links TRBV19 to TRBJ1-1; D gene uncertain. This CDR3 comprises 13 residues. Germline V gene sequence: CDR1 LNHDA, CDR2 SQIVND (reference sequence). V gave up 5 bases and J gave up 2 bases, with 9 bases separating them. CDR3 sequence (DNA): TGTGCCAGTAGTCCCGGGGTAAACACTGAAGCTTTCTTT. It encodes CASSPGVNTEAFF.

This clone was found a few times. The chain couples TRBV6-1 to TRBJ1-2; D is perhaps TRBD1 (6 bases). The CDR3 consists of 15 residues. CDR1 and CDR2 (germline): MNHNS, SASEGT. The V end lost 5 bases, the J end lost 1 base, and 14 bases lay between the germline ends. CDR3 residues: CASSLTDSLNYGYTF. The CDR3 DNA reads TGTGCCAGCAGTTTAACGGACAGTCTTAACTATGGCTACACCTTC.

The chain has TRBV6-1 and TRBJ1-5; D is ambiguous. Germline CDR1 and CDR2: MNHNS and SASEGT. CDR3 length: 13 residues. The germline V and J ends were trimmed by 4 bases and 7 bases, with 11 bases remaining between them. The CDR3 region is CASSGPGYQPQHF. In DNA form, the CDR3 reads TGTGCCAGCAGTGGGCCCGGGTACCAGCCCCAGCATTTT.

In the case of this clone: The sample contains more than one DNA sequence encoding this CDR3. The gene calls are TRBV6-5 and TRBJ2-7, with TRBD1 matching 8 bases. This CDR3 has 13 residues. Germline values: CDR1 MNHEY, CDR2 SVGAGI. V shed 6 bases and J 4 bases; nucleotides not matched to a gene: 5. CDR3 coding DNA: TGTGCCAGCAGCCTCGGACAGGGATACGAGCAGTACTTC. Amino acid sequence: CASSLGQGYEQYF.

The V call is TRBV19, the J call TRBJ2-3; a possible D gene is TRBD2 (6 bases). The V end was cut by 0 bases, the J end by 0 bases, with 7 bases between. Germline lookup yields CDR1 LNHDA and CDR2 SQIVND (reference sequence). CDR3 size: 15 residues. DNA for the CDR3: TGTGCCAGTAGTATAGATCTAGCGAGCACAGATACGCAGTATTTT. It translates to CASSIDLASTDTQYF.

This clone was picked up one time. The V gene is TRBV5-1, the J gene TRBJ1-1; D might be TRBD1 (5 bases). The germline V and J ends were trimmed by 4 bases and 5 bases, with 12 bases remaining between them. The germline gives CDR1 SGHRS, CDR2 YFSETQ. CDR3 length equals 13 residues. CDR3 region: CASSPAGMTEAFF. The CDR3, as DNA: TGCGCCAGCAGCCCGGCAGGGATGACTGAAGCTTTCTTT.

This clone was seen a few times. This chain links TRBV19 with TRBJ1-2; D remains ambiguous. V was clipped by 6 bases and J by 5 bases, with 16 bases between them. This CDR3 region has 14 residues. Per germline, CDR1 LNHDA and CDR2 SQIVND (reference sequence). The CDR3 DNA reads as TGTGCCAGTAGCCGGTCCGAGCCACCTTATGGCTACACCTTC. It yields the protein CASSRSEPPYGYTF.

The V gene is TRBV2, the J gene TRBJ1-1; D ambiguous. This CDR3 comprises 13 residues. Trimming shortened V by 5 bases and J by 1 base, and 8 bases separated the two germline ends. The V gene's germline CDR1 is SNHLY and CDR2 FYNNEI. DNA of the CDR3: TGTGCCAGCAGTTGGACGGAGAACACTGAAGCTTTCTTT. This sequence encodes CASSWTENTEAFF.

This chain uses TRBV11-2 with TRBJ2-5, with D perhaps given as TRBD1 or TRBD2 (6 bases each). The J call could be wrong; TRBJ2-7 is a better fit for the DNA end. The CDR3 is made up of 15 amino acids. Germline V gives CDR1 SGHAT, CDR2 FQNNGV. The CDR3 sequence: CASSWGAASSYEQYF. The CDR3 DNA reads as TGTGCCAGCAGCTGGGGGGCAGCCTCCTCCTACGAGCAGTACTTC.

This clone was picked up one time. The chain is built from TRBV7-9 and TRBJ2-2, with 13 bases that match TRBD2. The ends lost 5 bases at V and 0 bases at J; junction bases unmatched: 9. Germline V gene data show CDR1 as SEHNR and CDR2 as FQNEAQ (reference sequence). CDR3 size: 19 residues. The CDR3 coding sequence is TGTGCCAGCAGCCCTCCGGGGACTAGCGGGGCCCCGAACACCGGGGAGCTGTTTTTT. Protein: CASSPPGTSGAPNTGELFF.

The V and J genes are TRBV7-2 and TRBJ2-5; possible D gene TRBD1, 6 bases. This CDR3 is 16 amino acids long. With 1 base removed from V and 3 bases from J, the gap between germline ends came to 15 bases. From germline, CDR1 is SGHTA and CDR2 FQGNSA. CDR3 sequence reads: CASSLVAGAFEETQYF. CDR3 sequence (DNA): TGTGCCAGCAGCTTAGTTGCAGGGGCTTTTGAAGAGACCCAGTACTTC.

V and J are TRBV10-3 and TRBJ2-1; D not resolved. The CDR3 contains 13 residues. V dropped 3 bases and J dropped 3 bases, with 6 bases sitting between them. Looked up from germline, CDR1 is ENHRY and CDR2 is SYGVKD. The CDR3 spells CAISDSNYNEQFF. The CDR3 coding sequence is TGTGCCATCAGTGATTCGAACTACAATGAGCAGTTCTTC.

As for this clone: Other DNA sequences in this sample translate to the same CDR3. This rearrangement joins TRBV4-1 to TRBJ1-2; D gene uncertain. Deletions cut 3 bases from V and 4 bases from J, with 6 bases between. The CDR3 totals 12 residues. CDR1 and CDR2 (germline): MGHRA, YSYEKL. In DNA form, the CDR3 reads TGCGCCAGCAGCCAGAACAGCTATGGCTACACCTTC. Its translation: CASSQNSYGYTF.

The chain recombines TRBV4-1 with TRBJ2-1; TRBD1 matches 7 bases. CDR1 is MGHRA and CDR2 is YSYEKL in the germline V gene. The CDR3 covers 19 residues. J lost 4 bases, V lost 3 bases, and 18 bases had no gene match. CDR3 in DNA: TGCGCCAGCAGCCAGGGCATACAGGGGATGGTCCCGGGATACAATGAGCAGTTCTTC. This codes for CASSQGIQGMVPGYNEQFF.

This clone was seen more than once but under ten times. V is TRBV5-4 and J is TRBJ2-2; D ambiguous. This CDR3 has 13 amino acids. CDR1 and CDR2 from the germline V gene are SGHNT and YYREEE (reference sequence). V lost 3 bases, J lost 6 bases, and 9 bases lay in between. CDR3 sequence reads: CASSSLGSGELFF. The CDR3 DNA reads TGTGCCAGCAGCTCCCTGGGGTCCGGGGAGCTGTTTTTT.

The chain is built from TRBV5-6 and TRBJ1-1; TRBD1 matches 7 bases. Trimming took 2 bases from V and 3 from J; bases not matched to a gene: 4. Germline assignment: CDR1 SGHDT and CDR2 YYEEEE. The CDR3 runs 14 residues. The CDR3 bases are TGTGCCAGCAGCTTCGGACAGGCGGACACTGAAGCTTTCTTT. Protein: CASSFGQADTEAFF.

This clone has just one count. Other DNA sequences in this sample translate to the same CDR3. In DNA, the CDR3 is TGTGCCAGCAGCTTACTGACAGGGGGTGCCGGGGAGCTGTTTTTT. The encoded protein is CASSLLTGGAGELFF. The chain employs TRBV7-8 and TRBJ2-2, with 9 positions matching TRBD1. Trimming cost V 2 bases and J 6 bases; bases outside gene matches: 4. CDR1 is SGHVS and CDR2 is FQNEAQ in the germline V gene. The CDR3 extends over 15 amino acids.

The gene calls are TRBV10-1 and TRBJ2-2; D unclear. Germline assignment: CDR1 WNHNN and CDR2 SYGVQD (reference sequence). V was cut by 3 bases and J by 3 bases, with 5 bases left in between. This CDR3 is 13 amino acids long. CDR3 amino acids: CASSDGYTGELFF. The DNA of the CDR3 is TGCGCCAGCAGTGATGGGTACACCGGGGAGCTGTTTTTT.

The CDR3 DNA is TGCGCCAGCAGCTCCGGACAGGGGGACTACAATGAGCAGTTCTTC. This encodes CASSSGQGDYNEQFF. The chain carries TRBV4-1 and TRBJ2-1; TRBD1 matches at 10 bases. With V trimmed by 5 bases and J by 3 bases, 4 bases remained unmatched. The CDR3 spans 15 residues. Germline V gene data show CDR1 as MGHRA and CDR2 as YSYEKL.

Worth noting for this clone: This same CDR3 is encoded by further DNA sequences in the sample. The chain combines TRBV4-1 with TRBJ2-7; possibly TRBD1 for D (5 bases). There are 14 residues in the CDR3. Per the germline V gene, CDR1 is MGHRA and CDR2 is YSYEKL. The V end was cut by 4 bases, the J end by 0 bases, with 10 bases between. The CDR3 is CASSLRQNSYEQYF. The DNA for the CDR3 is TGCGCCAGCAGCCTAAGACAGAACTCCTACGAGCAGTACTTC.

There are a few counts of this clone. The CDR3 DNA sequence: TGCGCCAGCAGCCAAGATACGGAGGGGATCAGGAACATTCAGTACTTC. This gives the protein CASSQDTEGIRNIQYF. J is TRBJ2-4 and V is TRBV4-3, with D possibly being TRBD2 (6 bases). Germline V gene data show CDR1 as LGHNA and CDR2 as YSLEER. CDR3 size: 16 residues. Trimming stripped 0 bases from V and 7 bases from J, with 16 bases between.

The rearrangement joins TRBV4-1 to TRBJ2-7, with D possibly matching TRBD1 (5 bases). This CDR3 comprises 14 residues. The germline V and J ends were trimmed by 3 bases and 2 bases, with 11 bases remaining between them. CDR1 is MGHRA, CDR2 YSYEKL, per germline. CDR3: CASSHPGQAYEQYF. CDR3 DNA sequence: TGCGCCAGCAGCCATCCTGGACAAGCCTACGAGCAGTACTTC.

This clone has just one count. The chain recombines TRBV5-6 with TRBJ2-7; D uncertain. The germline V gene encodes CDR1 SGHDT and CDR2 YYEEEE. V was cut by 2 bases and J by 3 bases, with 6 bases left in between. This CDR3 contains 12 residues. CDR3 DNA: TGTGCCAGCAGCTTTCGGATCTACGAGCAGTACTTC. Protein: CASSFRIYEQYF. Together with reference TRBV5-6 and TRBJ2-7, the CDR3 gives the full variable domain: DAGVTQSPTHLIKTRGQQVTLRCSPKSGHDTVSWYQQALGQGPQFIFQYYEEEERQRGNFPDRFSGHQFPNYSSELNVNALLLGDSALYLCASSFRIYEQYFGPGTRLTVT.